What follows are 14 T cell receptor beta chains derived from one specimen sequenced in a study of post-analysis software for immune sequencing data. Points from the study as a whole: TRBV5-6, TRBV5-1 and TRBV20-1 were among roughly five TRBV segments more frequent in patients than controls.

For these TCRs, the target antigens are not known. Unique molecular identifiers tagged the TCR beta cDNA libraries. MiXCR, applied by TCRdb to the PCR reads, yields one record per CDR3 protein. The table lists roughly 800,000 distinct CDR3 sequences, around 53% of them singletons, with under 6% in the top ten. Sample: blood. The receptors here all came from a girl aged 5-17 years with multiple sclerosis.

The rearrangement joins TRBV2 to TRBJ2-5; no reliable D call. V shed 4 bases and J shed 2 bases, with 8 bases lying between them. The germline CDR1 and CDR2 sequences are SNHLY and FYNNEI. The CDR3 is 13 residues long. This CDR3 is CASSVVEQETQYF. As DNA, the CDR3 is TGTGCCAGCAGTGTTGTGGAACAAGAGACCCAGTACTTC.

In nucleotides, the CDR3 is TGTGCCACGGGTGACAGGTACAATGAGCAGTTCTTC. It specifies CATGDRYNEQFF. The rearrangement joins TRBV24-1 to TRBJ2-1; tentative D call: TRBD1 (6 bases). Germline CDR1 and CDR2: KGHDR and SFDVKD. This CDR3 has 12 residues. The V end lost 10 bases, the J end lost 4 bases, and 10 bases lay between the germline ends.

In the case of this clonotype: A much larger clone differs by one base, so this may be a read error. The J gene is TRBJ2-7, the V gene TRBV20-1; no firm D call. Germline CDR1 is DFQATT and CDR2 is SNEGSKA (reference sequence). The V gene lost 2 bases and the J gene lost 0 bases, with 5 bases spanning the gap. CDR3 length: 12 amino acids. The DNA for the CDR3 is TGCAGTGCTAGAAGGCGCTCCTACGAGCAGTACTTC. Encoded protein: CSARRRSYEQYF.

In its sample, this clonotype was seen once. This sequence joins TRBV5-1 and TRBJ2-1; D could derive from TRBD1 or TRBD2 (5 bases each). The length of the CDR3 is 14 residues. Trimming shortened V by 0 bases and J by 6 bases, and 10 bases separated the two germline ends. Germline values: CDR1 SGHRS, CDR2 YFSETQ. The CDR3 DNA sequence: TGCGCCAGCAGCTTGGGGGGGACCCCCAATGAGCAGTTCTTC. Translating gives CASSLGGTPNEQFF.

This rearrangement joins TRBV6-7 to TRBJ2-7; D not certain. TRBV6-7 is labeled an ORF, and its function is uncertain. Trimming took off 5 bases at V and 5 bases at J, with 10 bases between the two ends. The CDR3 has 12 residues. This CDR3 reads CASSDGWNEQYF. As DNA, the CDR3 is TGTGCCAGCAGTGACGGTTGGAACGAGCAGTACTTC.

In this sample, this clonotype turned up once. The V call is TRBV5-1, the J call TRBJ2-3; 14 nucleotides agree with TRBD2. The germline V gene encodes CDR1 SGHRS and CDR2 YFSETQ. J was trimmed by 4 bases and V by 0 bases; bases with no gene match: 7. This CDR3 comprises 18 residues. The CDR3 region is CASSLGTSGRSWADTQYF. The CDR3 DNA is TGCGCCAGCAGCTTGGGGACTAGCGGGAGGAGTTGGGCAGATACGCAGTATTTT.

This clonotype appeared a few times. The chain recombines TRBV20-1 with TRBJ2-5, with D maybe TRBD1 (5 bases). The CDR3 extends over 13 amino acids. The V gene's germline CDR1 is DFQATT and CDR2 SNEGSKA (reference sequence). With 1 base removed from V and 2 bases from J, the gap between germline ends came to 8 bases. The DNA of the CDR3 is TGCAGTGCTAGAGGTGACAGACAAGAGACCCAGTACTTC. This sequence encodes CSARGDRQETQYF.

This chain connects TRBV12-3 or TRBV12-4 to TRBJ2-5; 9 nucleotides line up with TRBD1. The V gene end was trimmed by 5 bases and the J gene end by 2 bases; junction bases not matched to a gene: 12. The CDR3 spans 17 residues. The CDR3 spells CASSPRTGVDTQETQYF. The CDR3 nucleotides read TGTGCCAGCAGTCCACGGACAGGGGTAGACACACAAGAGACCCAGTACTTC.

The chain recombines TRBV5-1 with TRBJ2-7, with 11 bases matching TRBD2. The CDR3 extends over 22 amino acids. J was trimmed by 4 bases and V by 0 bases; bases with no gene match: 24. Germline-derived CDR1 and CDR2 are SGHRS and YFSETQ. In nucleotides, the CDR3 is TGCGCCAGCAGCTTGGAGTTTAGCGGGAGGGCCCAGGATTGGTTCTATGGGTACGAGCAGTACTTC. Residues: CASSLEFSGRAQDWFYGYEQYF.

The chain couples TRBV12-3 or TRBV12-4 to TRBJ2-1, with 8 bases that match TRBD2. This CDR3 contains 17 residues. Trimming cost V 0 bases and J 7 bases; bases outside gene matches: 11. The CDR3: CASSLAIAGLLGNEQFF. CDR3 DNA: TGTGCCAGCAGTTTAGCGATAGCGGGACTGTTAGGGAATGAGCAGTTCTTC.

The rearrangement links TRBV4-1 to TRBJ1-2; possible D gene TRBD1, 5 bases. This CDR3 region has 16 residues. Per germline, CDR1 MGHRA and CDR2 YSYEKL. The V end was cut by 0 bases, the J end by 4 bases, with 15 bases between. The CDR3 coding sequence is TGCGCCAGCAGCCAAGAAGGGCAGGGAGGGTTCTATGGCTACACCTTC. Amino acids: CASSQEGQGGFYGYTF.

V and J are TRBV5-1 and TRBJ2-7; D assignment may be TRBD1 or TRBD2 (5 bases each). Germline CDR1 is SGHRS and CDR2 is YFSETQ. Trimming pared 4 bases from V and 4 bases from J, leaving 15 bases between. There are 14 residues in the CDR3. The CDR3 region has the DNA TGCGCCAGCAGCCTTCGGGACCCCCGATACGAGCAGTACTTC. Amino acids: CASSLRDPRYEQYF.

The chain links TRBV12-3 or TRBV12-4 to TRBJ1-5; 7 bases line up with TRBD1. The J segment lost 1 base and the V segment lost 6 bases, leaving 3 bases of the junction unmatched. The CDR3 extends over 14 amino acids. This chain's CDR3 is CASRRGQSNQPQHF. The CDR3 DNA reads TGTGCCAGCAGGAGGGGACAGAGCAATCAGCCCCAGCATTTT.

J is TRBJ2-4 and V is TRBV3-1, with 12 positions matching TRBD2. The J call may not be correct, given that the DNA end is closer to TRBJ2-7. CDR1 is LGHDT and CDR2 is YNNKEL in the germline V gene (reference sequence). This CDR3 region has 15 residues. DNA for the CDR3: TGTGCCAGCAGCCACCCTCTAGCGGGAGGGGACGAGCAGTACTTC. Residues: CASSHPLAGGDEQYF.